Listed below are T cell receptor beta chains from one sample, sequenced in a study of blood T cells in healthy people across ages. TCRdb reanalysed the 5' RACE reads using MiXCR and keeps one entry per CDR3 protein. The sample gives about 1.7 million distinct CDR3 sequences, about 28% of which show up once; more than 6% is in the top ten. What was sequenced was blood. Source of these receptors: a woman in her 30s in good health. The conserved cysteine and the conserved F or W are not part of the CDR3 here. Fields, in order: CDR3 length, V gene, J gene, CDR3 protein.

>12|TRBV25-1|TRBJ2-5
ASTGGALNNEQY
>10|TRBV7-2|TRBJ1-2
ASSLGSPGYT
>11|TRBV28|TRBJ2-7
ASSLVTGVEQY
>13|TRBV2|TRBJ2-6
ASSRTFSGTNVLT
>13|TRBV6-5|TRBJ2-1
ASSEGGRVSYEQF
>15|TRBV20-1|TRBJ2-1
SARDRGPGGRYNEQF
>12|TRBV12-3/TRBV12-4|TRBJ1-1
ASSRPGQEAEAF
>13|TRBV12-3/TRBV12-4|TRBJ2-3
ASSSRAVNTDTQY
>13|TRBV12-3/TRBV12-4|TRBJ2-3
ASSLLGGTADTQY
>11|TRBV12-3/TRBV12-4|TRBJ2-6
ASAFSGANVLT
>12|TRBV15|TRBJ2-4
TTSRDGSKNIQY
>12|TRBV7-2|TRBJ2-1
ASSPPGPNNEQF
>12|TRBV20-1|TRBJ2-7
SARRTGRADEQY
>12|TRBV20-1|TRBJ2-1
SAKWPGGYNEQF
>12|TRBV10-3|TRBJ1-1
AISESYGNTEAF
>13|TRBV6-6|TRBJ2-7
ASSLPAGASYEQY
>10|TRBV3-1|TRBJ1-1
ASSGVQFEAF
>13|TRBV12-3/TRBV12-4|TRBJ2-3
ASNSYIAGLDAQY
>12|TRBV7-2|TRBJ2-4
ASSLPSGSNIQY
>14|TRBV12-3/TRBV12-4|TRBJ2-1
ASSDQTKSSYNEQF
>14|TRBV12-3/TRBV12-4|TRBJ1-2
AGSSPRDYPNYGYT
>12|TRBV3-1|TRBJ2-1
ASSQIGVYNEQF
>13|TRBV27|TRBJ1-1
SSSPYWGGGTEAF
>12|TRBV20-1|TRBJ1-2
SAGTGGANYGYT
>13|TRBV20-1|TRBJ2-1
SAELRFTSYNEQF
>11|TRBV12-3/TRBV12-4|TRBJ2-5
ASTNVRGGEQY
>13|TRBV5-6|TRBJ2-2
ASSVGQGITGELF
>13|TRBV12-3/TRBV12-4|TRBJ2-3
ASSPHKGSTDTQY